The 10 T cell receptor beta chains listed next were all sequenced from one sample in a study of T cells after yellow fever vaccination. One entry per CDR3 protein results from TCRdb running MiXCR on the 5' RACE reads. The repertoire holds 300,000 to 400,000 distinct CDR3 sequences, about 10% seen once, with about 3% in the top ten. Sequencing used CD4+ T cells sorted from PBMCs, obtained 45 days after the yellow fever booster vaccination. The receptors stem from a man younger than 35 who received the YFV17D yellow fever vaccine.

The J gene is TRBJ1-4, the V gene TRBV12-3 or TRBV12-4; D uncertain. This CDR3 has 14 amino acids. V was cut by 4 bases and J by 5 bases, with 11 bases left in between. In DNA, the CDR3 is TGTGCCAGCAGTTCCTCCGGCGAAAATGAAAAACTGTTTTTT. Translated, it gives CASSSSGENEKLFF.

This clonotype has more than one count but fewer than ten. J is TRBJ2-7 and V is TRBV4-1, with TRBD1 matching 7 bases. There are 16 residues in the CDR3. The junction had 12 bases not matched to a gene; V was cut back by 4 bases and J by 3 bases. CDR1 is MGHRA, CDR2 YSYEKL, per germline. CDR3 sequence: CASSPFGQVTNYEQYF. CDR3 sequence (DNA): TGCGCCAGCAGCCCTTTTGGACAGGTCACGAACTACGAGCAGTACTTC.

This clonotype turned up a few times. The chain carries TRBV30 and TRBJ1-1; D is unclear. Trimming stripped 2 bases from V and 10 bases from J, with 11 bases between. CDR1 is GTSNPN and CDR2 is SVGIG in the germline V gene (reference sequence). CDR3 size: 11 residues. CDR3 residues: CAWSLTATAFF. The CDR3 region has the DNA TGTGCCTGGAGTCTCACGGCGACAGCTTTCTTT.

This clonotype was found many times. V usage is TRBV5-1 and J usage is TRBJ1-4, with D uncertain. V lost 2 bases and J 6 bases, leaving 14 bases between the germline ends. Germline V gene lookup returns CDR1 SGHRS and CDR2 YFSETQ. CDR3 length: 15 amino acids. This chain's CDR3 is CASSFFPGEDEKLFF. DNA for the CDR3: TGCGCCAGCAGCTTCTTTCCCGGTGAGGATGAAAAACTGTTTTTT. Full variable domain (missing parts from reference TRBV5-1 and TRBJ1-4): KAGVTQTPRYLIKTRGQQVTLSCSPISGHRSVSWYQQTPGQGLQFLFEYFSETQRNKGNFPGRFSGRQFSNSRSEMNVSTLELGDSALYLCASSFFPGEDEKLFFGSGTQLSVL.

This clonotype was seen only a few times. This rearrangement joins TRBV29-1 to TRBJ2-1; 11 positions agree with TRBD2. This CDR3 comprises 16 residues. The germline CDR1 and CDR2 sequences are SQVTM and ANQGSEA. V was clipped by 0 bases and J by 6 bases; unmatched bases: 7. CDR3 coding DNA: TGCAGCGTTGAAGAAGGGGTAGCGGGGGGGCCCAATGAGCAGTTCTTC. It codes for CSVEEGVAGGPNEQFF.

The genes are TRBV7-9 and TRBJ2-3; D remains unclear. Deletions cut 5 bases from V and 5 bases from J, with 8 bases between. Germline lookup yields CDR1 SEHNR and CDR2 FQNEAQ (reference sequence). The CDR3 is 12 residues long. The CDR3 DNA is TGTGCCAGCAGCACCGGGTTAGATACGCAGTATTTT. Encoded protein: CASSTGLDTQYF.

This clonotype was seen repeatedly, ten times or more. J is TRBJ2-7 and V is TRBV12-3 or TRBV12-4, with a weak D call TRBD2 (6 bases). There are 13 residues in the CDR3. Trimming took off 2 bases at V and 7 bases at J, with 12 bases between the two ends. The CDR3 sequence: CASSLSLAREQYF. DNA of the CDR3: TGTGCCAGCAGTTTAAGCCTAGCGCGGGAGCAGTACTTC.

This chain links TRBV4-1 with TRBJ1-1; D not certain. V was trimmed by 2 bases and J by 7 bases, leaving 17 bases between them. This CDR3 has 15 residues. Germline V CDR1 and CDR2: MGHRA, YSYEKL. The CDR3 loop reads CASSQHLGRPREAFF. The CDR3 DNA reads TGCGCCAGCAGCCAACATTTGGGCAGGCCTCGTGAAGCTTTCTTT.

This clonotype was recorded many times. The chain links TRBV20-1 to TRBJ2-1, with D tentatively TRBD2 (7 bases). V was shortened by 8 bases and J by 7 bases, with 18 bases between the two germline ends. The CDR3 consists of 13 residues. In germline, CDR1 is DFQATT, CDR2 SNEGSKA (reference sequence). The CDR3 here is CSSHPGGRNEQFF. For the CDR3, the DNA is TGCAGTTCCCACCCGGGGGGCCGGAATGAGCAGTTCTTC.

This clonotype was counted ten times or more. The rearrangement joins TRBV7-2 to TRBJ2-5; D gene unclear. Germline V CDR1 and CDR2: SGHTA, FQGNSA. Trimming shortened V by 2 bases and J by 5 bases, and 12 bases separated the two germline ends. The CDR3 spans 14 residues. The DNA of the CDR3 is TGTGCCAGCAGCTTAAATTGGGGTTACGAGACCCAGTACTTC. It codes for CASSLNWGYETQYF.